This T cell receptor (beta chain) stems from a study of blood T cell repertoires in COVID-19. The V gene lost 5 bases and the J gene lost 0 bases, with 9 bases spanning the gap. This CDR3 contains 14 residues. Germline CDR1 reads SGHRS; CDR2 reads YFSETQ. Here immunoSEQ multiplex PCR was the method, and the copy in TCRdb shows in-frame clones only, minus some. The table shows 80,000 to 95,000 clones, with roughly 80% occurring only once. Material: peripheral blood. The chain is built from TRBV5-1 and TRBJ1-3; D unclear. The receptor was isolated from a man older than 75 with COVID-19, enrolled during active disease. CDR3 DNA: TGCGCCAGCAGTAGTCCGGGCTCTGGAAACACCATATATTTT. It translates to CASSSPGSGNTIYF.